This is a list of T cell receptor beta chains from one sample in a study of T cell responses to AZD1222 COVID-19 vaccine. Clones were read by immunoSEQ multiplex PCR, and TCRdb kept only the in-frame ones, dropping some. The profile covers over 90,000 clones, with about nine tenths appearing a single time and 4% to 6% taken by the ten largest. Here the sequenced sample was peripheral blood, taken on day 0 of AZD1222 vaccination. Every receptor here comes from an adult in good health. CDR3s include the opening cysteine and the closing phenylalanine or tryptophan. Fields, in order: D gene, clone size, V gene, J gene, CDR3 DNA, CDR3 protein. The D gene is left open where the match is weak. Only part of the rows carry a size: once, few, many, or a class if the clone is expanded.

>.|.|TRBV29-1|TRBJ2-3
TGCAGCGTTGAACCCACAGATACGCAGTATTTT
CSVEPTDTQYF
>.|.|TRBV6-5|TRBJ2-3
TGTGCCAGCAGTCAGGCGAACACAGATACGCAGTATTTT
CASSQANTDTQYF
>.|few|TRBV19|TRBJ1-5
TGTGCCAGTAGTATTCAGGGCGTTCAGCCCCAGCATTTT
CASSIQGVQPQHF
>.|.|TRBV2|TRBJ1-4
TGTGCCAGCGGCCCCCTTCGGGCAACTAATGAAAAACTGTTTTTT
CASGPLRATNEKLFF
>.|.|TRBV5-8|TRBJ2-7
TGTGCCAGCGGAGGGAGGGACAACTACGAGCAGTACTTC
CASGGRDNYEQYF
>.|.|TRBV6-5|TRBJ1-5
TGTGCCAGCAGGACGGGGGTATACGGCAATCAGCCCCAGCATTTT
CASRTGVYGNQPQHF
>TRBD1|.|TRBV19|TRBJ2-3
TGTGCCAGTAGTTCCTGGACAGGGGACCAAGACACAGATACGCAGTATTTT
CASSSWTGDQDTDTQYF
>.|.|TRBV5-8|TRBJ2-1
TGTGCCAGCAGCTTGTCAGGGAGCTCCTACAATGAGCAGTTCTTC
CASSLSGSSYNEQFF
>.|.|TRBV30|TRBJ1-5
TGTGCCTGGAGCCCACAGGGTTATCAGCCCCAGCATTTT
CAWSPQGYQPQHF
>TRBD1|.|TRBV19|TRBJ1-2
TGTGCCAGTAGTTTGTGGACAGGGGGCTATGGCTACACCTTC
CASSLWTGGYGYTF
>.|.|TRBV5-4|TRBJ2-3
TGTGCCAGCAGCGTTGGTTCCCCGTGGAACACAGATACGCAGTATTTT
CASSVGSPWNTDTQYF
>.|.|TRBV21-1|TRBJ2-5
TGTGCCAGCCGAGGACAGGATGAAGTAGACCAGTACTTC
CASRGQDEVDQYF
>.|.|TRBV19|TRBJ2-2
TGTGCCAGTACCCTAGCCGGGGACAAGATTAACACCGGGGAGCTGTTTTTT
CASTLAGDKINTGELFF
>.|.|TRBV19|TRBJ1-5
TGTGCCAGTAGGAAACAGGTTCTGAGCAATCAGCCCCAGCATTTT
CASRKQVLSNQPQHF
>.|once|TRBV21-1|TRBJ2-6
TGTGCCAGCAGCAAAGCGCTTTGCAGTATCTCTGGGGCCAACGTCCTGACTTTC
CASSKALCSISGANVLTF
>TRBD1|.|TRBV2|TRBJ1-1
TGTGCCAGCAGAGCCAGACAGGGGGTGAACACTGAAGCTTTCTTT
CASRARQGVNTEAFF
>TRBD1|.|TRBV5-8|TRBJ1-1
TGTGCCAGCAGCTTAGGCCGGGACAGGGGCGAGGACACTGAAGCTTTCTTT
CASSLGRDRGEDTEAFF
>.|.|TRBV10-3|TRBJ2-7
TGTGCCATCAGCGACCCCGGTGGGGGAACATCCTACGAGCAGTACTTC
CAISDPGGGTSYEQYF
>.|once|TRBV3-1/TRBV3-2|TRBJ2-5
TGTGCCAGCAGCCAAGTTTTGGGTGGGTTCGAGACCCAGTACTTC
CASSQVLGGFETQYF
>TRBD1|.|TRBV19|TRBJ1-5
TGTGCCAGCCGGGACAGGAGCAATCAGCCCCAGCATTTT
CASRDRSNQPQHF
>.|.|TRBV10-3|TRBJ1-6
TGTGCCATCAAAAGGCAGGGGACCAATTCACCCCTCCACTTT
CAIKRQGTNSPLHF
>.|.|TRBV19|TRBJ1-3
TGTGCCACGATCCCAGGAAGCTCTGGAAACACCATATATTTT
CATIPGSSGNTIYF
>.|.|TRBV6-6|TRBJ1-3
TGTGCCAGCACGCGAACGCCGGGAAACACCATATATTTT
CASTRTPGNTIYF
>.|.|TRBV5-1|TRBJ1-5
TGCGCCAGCAGCTTGGACGGACAGTCTAATCAGCCCCAGCATTTT
CASSLDGQSNQPQHF
>TRBD1|.|TRBV10-3|TRBJ1-5
TGTGCCATCAGACCGGGACAGCCTTACAATCAGCCCCAGCATTTT
CAIRPGQPYNQPQHF
>.|.|TRBV5-1|TRBJ1-5
TGCGCCAGCAGCTTGGAGTTGGGCAATCAGCCCCAGCATTTT
CASSLELGNQPQHF
>.|few|TRBV7-2|TRBJ2-7
TGTGCCAGCAGCTTAGGCGCAGGCCCCTACGAGCAGTACTTC
CASSLGAGPYEQYF
>.|.|TRBV16|TRBJ1-2
TGTGCCAGCAGCCAATCGCACACCCCCTATGGCTACACCTTC
CASSQSHTPYGYTF
>.|.|TRBV27|TRBJ1-1
TGTGCCAGCAGTTTCGGACTTCAAGCTTTCTTT
CASSFGLQAFF
>TRBD1|.|TRBV15|TRBJ2-2
TGTGCCTCTAGGGACAGGAGGAACACCGGGGAGCTGTTTTTT
CASRDRRNTGELFF
>TRBD1|.|TRBV19|TRBJ2-5
TGTGCCAGTAGTATAGTTGGGACAGCTCAAGAGACCCAGTACTTC
CASSIVGTAQETQYF
>.|few|TRBV6-1|TRBJ2-7
TGTGCCAGCAGTGAAGAGTGGCAGAACTACGAGCAGTACTTC
CASSEEWQNYEQYF
>TRBD1|.|TRBV9|TRBJ1-6
TGTGCCAGCAGCCCGGGACAGAATTCACCCCTCCACTTT
CASSPGQNSPLHF
>.|.|TRBV2|TRBJ2-7
TGTGCCAGCAGTGACCACTACGAGCAGTACTTC
CASSDHYEQYF
>.|.|TRBV4-3|TRBJ2-7
TGCGCCAGCAGCCAAGAGGTGACGTTCTCCTACGAGCAGTACTTC
CASSQEVTFSYEQYF
>TRBD1|.|TRBV19|TRBJ1-5
TGTGCCAGTAGTATTAAGGCAGGGGGCCAACAGCCCCAGCATTTT
CASSIKAGGQQPQHF
>.|.|TRBV7-3|TRBJ2-2
TGTGCCAGCAGCCTTTCTTTTACCGGGGAGCTGTTTTTT
CASSLSFTGELFF
>.|.|TRBV5-1|TRBJ1-1
TGCGCCAGCAGTGGGCACACTGAAGCTTTCTTT
CASSGHTEAFF
>.|.|TRBV15|TRBJ1-2
TGTGCCACCAGCAGAGCCGCAACAAAGGGGTTGTCCGGCTACACCTTC
CATSRAATKGLSGYTF
>.|once|TRBV3-1/TRBV3-2|TRBJ1-2
TGTGCCAGCAGCCAAGAGCACAGGGACCTCGGTGGCTACACCTTC
CASSQEHRDLGGYTF
>.|.|TRBV6-6|TRBJ2-1
TGTGCCAGCAGTCTACTCGGGCTGGCTAGGGTTGGCAATGAGCAGTTCTTC
CASSLLGLARVGNEQFF
>.|.|TRBV18|TRBJ2-3
TGTGCCAGCGCCCCGATGGCGGGAATGGGTGCAGATACGCAGTATTTT
CASAPMAGMGADTQYF
>.|.|TRBV5-4|TRBJ1-1
TGTGCCAGCAGAGGAGGACAGATAAACACTGAAGCTTTCTTT
CASRGGQINTEAFF
>.|.|TRBV30|TRBJ1-2
TGTGCCTGGAGTGAGCAGGCAGGGAATCCTTATGGCTACACCTTC
CAWSEQAGNPYGYTF
>.|.|TRBV19|TRBJ1-5
TGTGCCAGTAGTATAGATCCACCCGGGGCAGGCAATCAGCCCCAGCATTTT
CASSIDPPGAGNQPQHF
>TRBD1|.|TRBV5-6|TRBJ1-2
TGTGCCAGCTGCACAGGGGGGTTTAACTATGGCTACACCTTC
CASCTGGFNYGYTF